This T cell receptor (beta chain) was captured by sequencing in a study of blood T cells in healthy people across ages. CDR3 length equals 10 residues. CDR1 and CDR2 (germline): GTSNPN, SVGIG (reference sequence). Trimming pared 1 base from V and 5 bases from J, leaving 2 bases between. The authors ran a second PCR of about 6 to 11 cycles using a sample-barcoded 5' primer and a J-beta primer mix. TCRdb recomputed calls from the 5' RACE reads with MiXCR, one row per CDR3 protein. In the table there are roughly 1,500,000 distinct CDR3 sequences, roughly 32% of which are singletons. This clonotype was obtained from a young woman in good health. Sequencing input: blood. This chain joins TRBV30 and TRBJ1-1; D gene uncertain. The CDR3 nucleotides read TGTGCCTGGAGTGGGACTGAAGCTTTCTTT. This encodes CAWSGTEAFF.